The 19 T cell receptor beta chains below come from one sample, sequenced in a study of OX40 agonist ivuxolimab in advanced cancers. Method: immunoSEQ multiplex PCR; TCRdb's copy keeps in-frame clones and lacks some. The profile covers about 61,000 clones, with 89% appearing a single time and 15% to 20% taken by the ten largest. The sample in question was CD4+ or CD8+ T cells sorted from blood, obtained in a trial of the OX40 agonist ivuxolimab. These receptors came from an adult with an advanced solid tumor such as melanoma, head and neck, liver or kidney cancer.

The chain recombines TRBV28 with TRBJ1-5; possible D gene TRBD1, 5 bases. V was shortened by 1 base and J by 0 bases, with 13 bases between the two germline ends. The CDR3 is 17 amino acids. The germline V gene has CDR1 MDHEN and CDR2 SYDVKM. CDR3 in amino acids: CASSLLARTNSNQPQHF. The CDR3 nucleotides are TGTGCCAGCAGTTTATTGGCCAGGACAAATAGCAATCAGCCCCAGCATTTT.

The rearrangement uses TRBV6-6 and TRBJ1-5; TRBD1 might be the D (5 bases). Germline loops: CDR1 MNHNY, CDR2 SVGAGI (reference sequence). V lost 3 bases and J lost 7, with 16 bases in between. There are 15 residues in the CDR3. CDR3 sequence reads: CASSYLGREEQPQHF. CDR3 bases: TGTGCCAGCAGTTATCTCGGCAGGGAGGAACAGCCCCAGCATTTT.

This clone was detected a few times. The V gene is TRBV4-3, the J gene TRBJ2-5; D is ambiguous. Germline lookup yields CDR1 LGHNA and CDR2 YSLEER. V was trimmed by 0 bases and J by 1 base, leaving 12 bases between them. CDR3 length equals 16 residues. This CDR3 reads CASSQDGTGSQETQYF. As DNA, the CDR3 is TGCGCCAGCAGCCAAGATGGAACTGGCAGCCAAGAGACCCAGTACTTC.

The CDR3 sequence: CAWSFGTGTDEQYF. The CDR3 region has the DNA TGTGCCTGGAGCTTCGGGACAGGGACTGACGAGCAGTACTTC. The genes are TRBV30 and TRBJ2-7, with 9 bases matching TRBD1. The J segment lost 5 bases and the V segment lost 3 bases, leaving 8 bases of the junction unmatched. The CDR3 spans 14 residues. The V gene's germline CDR1 is GTSNPN and CDR2 SVGIG (reference sequence).

The V and J genes are TRBV10-1 and TRBJ2-1; TRBD2 aligns across 9 bases. Germline V lookup: CDR1 WNHNN, CDR2 SYGVQD (reference sequence). V dropped 6 bases and J dropped 10; count of bases not matched to a gene: 13. This CDR3 is built from 15 residues. CDR3 in DNA: TGCGCCAGCAGATACGGGACTAGCCCTTCGAGAGAGCAGTTCTTC. Its translation is CASRYGTSPSREQFF.

This rearrangement joins TRBV9 to TRBJ1-4; a possible D gene is TRBD1 (6 bases). Germline-derived CDR1 and CDR2 are SGDLS and YYNGEE. Trimming took off 0 bases at V and 8 bases at J, with 11 bases between the two ends. CDR3 length: 14 amino acids. CDR3 nucleotides: TGTGCCAGCAGCGTAGGTAGGGGGGAAGAAAAACTGTTTTTT. Protein sequence: CASSVGRGEEKLFF.

The rearrangement uses TRBV10-3 and TRBJ2-7; the D gene is possibly TRBD1 (6 bases). CDR3 length: 14 residues. Trimming stripped 2 bases from V and 2 bases from J, with 10 bases between. The germline V gene encodes CDR1 ENHRY and CDR2 SYGVKD. This CDR3 is CAISEDEGAYEQYF. CDR3 nucleotides: TGTGCCATCAGTGAGGATGAGGGGGCCTACGAGCAGTACTTC.

The V and J genes are TRBV11-2 and TRBJ2-7; 14 bases agree with TRBD2. The V segment lost 3 bases and the J segment 5 bases; nucleotides outside the gene matches: 6. This CDR3 is 16 amino acids long. Germline lookup yields CDR1 SGHAT and CDR2 FQNNGV. Here the CDR3 reads CASSLGTSGSSDEQYF. The CDR3 DNA follows: TGTGCCAGCAGCTTGGGGACTAGCGGGAGCTCTGACGAGCAGTACTTC.

In its sample, this clone was seen once. The rearrangement uses TRBV6-5 and TRBJ1-2; possible D gene TRBD1, 5 bases. CDR1 is MNHEY, CDR2 SVGAGI, per germline. V lost 0 bases and J lost 1, with 6 bases in between. The CDR3 is made up of 14 amino acids. Here the CDR3 reads CASSYSGGNYGYTF. CDR3 bases: TGTGCCAGCAGTTACTCCGGGGGTAACTATGGCTACACCTTC.

This rearrangement joins TRBV7-9 to TRBJ2-7, with TRBD1 matching over 8 bases. Losses at the gene ends were 4 bases for V and 5 bases for J; bases not matched to a gene: 7. The germline gives CDR1 SEHNR, CDR2 FQNEAQ (reference sequence). This CDR3 region has 14 residues. Here the CDR3 reads CASSSPTGAHEQYF. In DNA form, the CDR3 reads TGTGCCAGCAGCTCCCCGACAGGGGCCCACGAGCAGTACTTC.

The chain employs TRBV20-1 and TRBJ1-1, with unresolved D. The CDR3 consists of 10 residues. V was clipped by 5 bases and J by 4 bases, with 5 bases between them. Per the germline V gene, CDR1 is DFQATT and CDR2 is SNEGSKA (reference sequence). CDR3 sequence (DNA): TGCAGTGCTCAACCCACTGAAGCTTTCTTT. Its protein is CSAQPTEAFF.

This clone has just one count. This chain joins TRBV27 and TRBJ2-4; 10 bases map to TRBD2. Per germline, CDR1 MNHEY and CDR2 SMNVEV (reference sequence). Unmatched junction bases numbered 4, after V lost 6 bases and J lost 8 bases. The CDR3 spans 13 residues. This CDR3 reads CASSASGRDIQYF. In nucleotides, the CDR3 is TGTGCCAGCAGCGCTAGCGGGAGAGACATTCAGTACTTC.

The chain combines TRBV7-8 with TRBJ1-1; no firm D call. The CDR3 consists of 14 residues. CDR1 and CDR2 (germline): SGHVS, FQNEAQ. V gave up 2 bases and J gave up 2 bases, with 9 bases separating them. CDR3 loop: CASSLLGTNTEAFF. In DNA form, the CDR3 reads TGTGCCAGCAGCTTACTGGGAACAAACACTGAAGCTTTCTTT. The variable domain in full, completed from reference TRBV7-8 and TRBJ1-1, reads GAGVSQSPRYKVAKRGQDVALRCDPISGHVSLFWYQQALGQGPEFLTYFQNEAQLDKSGLPSDRFFAERPEGSVSTLKIQRTQQEDSAVYLCASSLLGTNTEAFFGQGTRLTVV.

The CDR3 DNA sequence: TGTGCCAGCTCAGAGGGCTTCGGCAATCAGCCCCAGCATTTT. Translated: CASSEGFGNQPQHF. The genes are TRBV18 and TRBJ1-5, with D unclear. Trimming left V 5 bases short and J 2 bases short, with 10 bases between. The CDR3 runs to 14 residues. The germline V gene encodes CDR1 KGHSH and CDR2 LQKENI. Drawing the rest from reference TRBV18 and TRBJ1-5, the complete variable domain is NAGVMQNPRHLVRRRGQEARLRCSPMKGHSHVYWYRQLPEEGLKFMVYLQKENIIDESGMPKERFSAEFPKEGPSILRIQQVVRGDSAAYFCASSEGFGNQPQHFGDGTRLSIL.

The gene calls are TRBV9 and TRBJ1-2, with 7 bases matching TRBD1. The CDR3 covers 13 residues. Unmatched junction bases numbered 7, after V lost 4 bases and J lost 7 bases. Looked up from germline, CDR1 is SGDLS and CDR2 is YYNGEE. The CDR3 nucleotides are TGTGCCAGCAGCCCCCCGCAGGGGGTTGGCTACACCTTC. It translates to CASSPPQGVGYTF.

The chain couples TRBV7-2 to TRBJ2-3; D is perhaps TRBD1 (6 bases). The germline CDR1 and CDR2 sequences are SGHTA and FQGNSA. V lost 5 bases and J lost 1, with 16 bases in between. The CDR3 is 16 amino acids. The CDR3 DNA follows: TGTGCCAGCAGCGCCATGTCGACAGGCCGCACAGATACGCAGTATTTT. Its protein product is CASSAMSTGRTDTQYF.

The chain employs TRBV27 and TRBJ2-2; a weak D match, TRBD1 (6 bases). The CDR3 totals 16 residues. Germline V gene data show CDR1 as MNHEY and CDR2 as SMNVEV (reference sequence). V gave up 5 bases and J gave up 2 bases, with 15 bases separating them. CDR3: CASSPDSGTNTGELFF. The DNA of the CDR3 is TGTGCCAGCAGTCCCGACTCCGGGACAAACACCGGGGAGCTGTTTTTT.

This chain links TRBV28 with TRBJ1-1; D possibly corresponds to TRBD1 (5 bases). The V gene's germline CDR1 is MDHEN and CDR2 SYDVKM. Trimming removed 3 bases at V and 2 bases at J, with 7 bases between. CDR3 length equals 13 residues. Here the CDR3 reads CASSFGGNTEAFF. CDR3 sequence (DNA): TGTGCCAGCAGTTTTGGGGGTAACACTGAAGCTTTCTTT.

The chain couples TRBV19 to TRBJ2-1; 8 nucleotides line up with TRBD2. CDR3 size: 16 residues. V trimming: 5 bases; J trimming: 2 bases; junction bases outside the gene matches: 8. Looked up from germline, CDR1 is LNHDA and CDR2 is SQIVND (reference sequence). The CDR3 is CASSPSRLAPYNEQFF. The CDR3 nucleotides are TGTGCCAGTAGTCCGTCCAGACTAGCGCCCTACAATGAGCAGTTCTTC.